A selection of T cell receptor beta chains follows, all from one sample in a study of shared clonotypes between healthy human individuals. Repertoires were generated with immunoSEQ multiplex PCR, while TCRdb's copy carries only in-frame clones and drops some. The sample shows 110,000 or so clones, under 70% of them seen only once. Sequencing used memory CD8+ T cells sorted from blood. These receptors came from a woman in her 30s in good health. CDR3s include the opening cysteine and the closing phenylalanine or tryptophan. The D gene is left open where the match is weak. The size of a clone is reported for some rows only, either as once, few or many, or as a class for expanded clones.

j_call v_call d_call clone_size cdr3_nt cdr3_aa
TRBJ1-2 TRBV7-6 . . TGTGCCAGCAGCCCTTCAATTTTCTCCGAGACGCATGGCTACACCTTC CASSPSIFSETHGYTF
TRBJ1-5 TRBV5-6 TRBD1 . TGTGCCAGCAGCTTGGGAGGGACAGGCGGGGATCAGCCCCAGCATTTT CASSLGGTGGDQPQHF
TRBJ1-1 TRBV7-9 TRBD1 . TGTGCCAGCAGCCAAGGAAGGGACAGGGGGGGAACTGAAGCTTTCTTT CASSQGRDRGGTEAFF
TRBJ1-5 TRBV7-9 TRBD1 many TGTGCCAGCAGCTTAGGGACAGGGGTCGATCAGCCCCAGCATTTT CASSLGTGVDQPQHF
TRBJ2-7 TRBV29-1 TRBD2 . TGCAGCGTTCGACTAGCGCCAAGACAGACCTACGAGCAGTACTTC CSVRLAPRQTYEQYF
TRBJ1-3 TRBV4-1 . once TGCGCCAGCAGCCAGTGGGACTCTTACTCTGGAAACACCATATATTTT CASSQWDSYSGNTIYF
TRBJ2-7 TRBV9 . once TGTGCCAGCAGCGTAGGGGACACCACAACCTACGAGCAGTACTTC CASSVGDTTTYEQYF
TRBJ2-7 TRBV10-2 TRBD2 once TGCGCCAGCAGTGAAATGATCGGCGGGGGGCTCTCCTACGAGCAGTACTTC CASSEMIGGGLSYEQYF
TRBJ2-1 TRBV6-5 . once TGTGCCAGCAGTAAACTAGGGGTTGAGCAGTTCTTC CASSKLGVEQFF
TRBJ1-4 TRBV28 TRBD1 . TGTGCCAGCAGTTTTGATCAGGGGGCGCGAGAAAAACTGTTTTTT CASSFDQGAREKLFF
TRBJ1-2 TRBV11-3 . . TGTGCCAGCAGCTTAGACCATTTCGGCTACACCTTC CASSLDHFGYTF
TRBJ1-4 TRBV25-1 . few TGTGCCAGCAATAGGGGCAGGGGAAAAGAAAAACTGTTTTTT CASNRGRGKEKLFF
TRBJ1-2 TRBV6-5 . few TGTGCCAGCAGTCCATCCGGGGGGTTCTATGGCTACACCTTC CASSPSGGFYGYTF
TRBJ2-1 TRBV29-1 TRBD2 . TGCAGCGTTGGTTACGGGAGGTTATACAATGAGCAGTTCTTC CSVGYGRLYNEQFF
TRBJ2-7 TRBV13 . few TGTGCCAGCAGCCTCGAAGGGGCGGATCACTACGAGCAGTACTTC CASSLEGADHYEQYF
TRBJ1-1 TRBV29-1 . . TGCAGCGGCCAAGGGGAGAACACTGAAGCTTTCTTT CSGQGENTEAFF
TRBJ1-1 TRBV7-9 . . TGTGCCAGCAGCTTAGGACGGCTTGAAGCTTTCTTT CASSLGRLEAFF
TRBJ2-1 TRBV13 . . TGTGCCAGCAGCCCGGACTTGAGCGGCTACAATGAGCAGTTCTTC CASSPDLSGYNEQFF
TRBJ2-5 TRBV15 TRBD2 . TGTGCCACCAGCCCGTTCTACGGACTAGCGGAGACCCAGTACTTC CATSPFYGLAETQYF
TRBJ2-3 TRBV7-6 TRBD2 . TGTGCCAGCAGCAGCCGGGACTACGTCACAGATACGCAGTATTTT CASSSRDYVTDTQYF
TRBJ2-3 TRBV29-1 . . TGCAGCGTTGGCGGGACAGATAACACAGATACGCAGTATTTT CSVGGTDNTDTQYF
TRBJ2-3 TRBV25-1 . once TGTGCCAGCAGTGAACGAGGGGGCACAGATACGCAGTATTTT CASSERGGTDTQYF
TRBJ1-1 TRBV5-6 . once TGTGCCAGCAGCTTGCTGCGCAGGGGTGTGAACACTGAAGCTTTCTTT CASSLLRRGVNTEAFF
TRBJ1-2 TRBV5-6 TRBD1 few TGTGCCAGCAGGCGGACAGGGGGGATGGCTAACTATGGCTACACCTTC CASRRTGGMANYGYTF
TRBJ1-2 TRBV7-2 . . TGTGCCAGCAGCTTAGAAGGGGGAACTAACTATGGCTACACCTTC CASSLEGGTNYGYTF
TRBJ1-2 TRBV25-1 . . TGTGCCAGCAGTGAAGGGCACACATGGACAGCGTCTAACTATGGCTACACCTTC CASSEGHTWTASNYGYTF
TRBJ1-1 TRBV5-4 . many TGTGCCAGCAGCCCGGGGCCGGGGACGAACACTGAAGCTTTCTTT CASSPGPGTNTEAFF